Each of the 2 T cell receptor beta chains below was sequenced from the same sample in a study of cytomegalovirus exposure and HLA in healthy donors. Profiled with immunoSEQ multiplex PCR; TCRdb holds only in-frame clones, not every one. This sample carries more than 95,000 clones, 86% of them seen once, and the ten largest clones take 4%. Source material: PBMCs. Source of these receptors: a woman under 30 in good health and CMV-seropositive.

The chain employs TRBV12-5 and TRBJ2-1; 10 bases map to TRBD2. With 0 bases clipped from V and 6 bases from J, the junction kept 5 bases outside the gene matches. The CDR3 spans 16 residues. Germline loops: CDR1 LGHNT, CDR2 FRNRAP. The DNA of the CDR3 is TGTGCTAGTGGTTTGGTACTGAGCGGGGGGGCCAATGAGCAGTTCTTC. This encodes CASGLVLSGGANEQFF.

This chain joins TRBV29-1 and TRBJ1-2, with D maybe TRBD1 (5 bases). The germline V gene encodes CDR1 SQVTM and CDR2 ANQGSEA. V dropped 7 bases and J dropped 7 bases, with 19 bases sitting between them. This CDR3 comprises 13 residues. The CDR3 bases are TGCAGCGCCCAACTCGGGGGGGTCGGTGGCTACACCTTC. This gives the protein CSAQLGGVGGYTF.